The 16 T cell receptor beta chains listed next were all sequenced from one sample in a study of long-term antiretroviral therapy in people with HIV. Sequencing relied on immunoSEQ assay v3.0, run at survey level. Data came from immunoSEQ multiplex PCR; TCRdb stores just in-frame clones and leaves some out. The table records 24,000 or so clones, about 85% of them present only once. Here the sequenced sample was unsorted PBMCs, taken 2.3 years after starting antiretroviral therapy. The receptor set was obtained from a man aged 35-49 years with HIV.

The chain uses TRBV5-1 and TRBJ1-2, with unresolved D. The CDR3 spans 14 residues. V lost 0 bases to trimming and J lost 5 bases, with 11 bases between them. In germline, CDR1 is SGHRS, CDR2 YFSETQ. The CDR3 spells CASSLEQSGYGYTF. In DNA, the CDR3 is TGCGCCAGCAGCTTGGAACAGTCAGGTTATGGCTACACCTTC.

This chain links TRBV11-1 with TRBJ2-2, with TRBD2 matching over 9 bases. V was clipped by 3 bases and J by 2 bases; unmatched bases: 4. This CDR3 region has 16 residues. In germline, CDR1 is SGHAT, CDR2 FQDESV (reference sequence). In DNA, the CDR3 is TGTGCCAGCAGCTTCTCTAGCGGGGATAACACCGGGGAGCTGTTTTTT. Translation gives CASSFSSGDNTGELFF.

The chain is built from TRBV18 and TRBJ2-3, with D maybe TRBD2 (5 bases). The V end lost 5 bases, the J end lost 0 bases, and 15 bases lay between the germline ends. Germline CDR1 KGHSH, CDR2 LQKENI. CDR3 length: 16 residues. This chain's CDR3 is CASSSLDTLSTDTQYF. The CDR3 nucleotides are TGTGCCAGCTCATCACTAGATACCTTAAGCACAGATACGCAGTATTTT. Full variable domain (missing parts from reference TRBV18 and TRBJ2-3): NAGVMQNPRHLVRRRGQEARLRCSPMKGHSHVYWYRQLPEEGLKFMVYLQKENIIDESGMPKERFSAEFPKEGPSILRIQQVVRGDSAAYFCASSSLDTLSTDTQYFGPGTRLTVL.

The rearrangement joins TRBV15 to TRBJ1-5; maybe TRBD1 (5 bases). Trimming left V 3 bases short and J 11 bases short, with 11 bases between. The CDR3 runs 12 residues. CDR1 LNHNV and CDR2 YYDKDF come from the germline V gene (reference sequence). The CDR3 DNA sequence: TGTGCCACCAGCAGGGGGGGTACAGCCCAGCATTTT. Its protein product is CATSRGGTAQHF. The full variable domain, in which reference TRBV15 and TRBJ1-5 provide the parts outside the CDR3, is DAMVIQNPRYQVTQFGKPVTLSCSQTLNHNVMYWYQQKSSQAPKLLFHYYDKDFNNEADTPDNFQSRRPNTSFCFLDIRSPGLGDTAMYLCATSRGGTAQHFGDGTRLSIL.

The rearrangement joins TRBV4-1 to TRBJ2-7; 9 nucleotides align to TRBD1. Unmatched junction bases numbered 10, after V lost 1 base and J lost 9 bases. This CDR3 comprises 15 residues. Per the germline V gene, CDR1 is MGHRA and CDR2 is YSYEKL. In DNA form, the CDR3 reads TGCGCCAGCAGCCAAGCACAGGGGGCGCTTTGGGGGCAGTACTTC. Its protein product is CASSQAQGALWGQYF.

The V gene is TRBV5-1, the J gene TRBJ2-6; D might be TRBD1 or TRBD2, each matching 5 bases. CDR3 length equals 16 residues. Trimming removed 4 bases from V and 0 bases from J, with 11 bases in between. The germline V gene has CDR1 SGHRS and CDR2 YFSETQ. In DNA form, the CDR3 reads TGCGCCAGCAGCACCGGGACGCCCTCTGGGGCCAACGTCCTGACTTTC. As protein: CASSTGTPSGANVLTF.

The chain carries TRBV7-9 and TRBJ2-7, with 7 nucleotides matching TRBD1. J gave up 1 base and V 4 bases, and 4 bases lay outside the gene matches. Looked up from germline, CDR1 is SEHNR and CDR2 is FQNEAQ (reference sequence). The CDR3 sequence is 14 residues long. The CDR3 region is CASSSGTDSYEQYF. The CDR3 coding sequence is TGTGCCAGCAGCTCCGGGACAGATTCCTACGAGCAGTACTTC.

The chain couples TRBV7-2 to TRBJ2-7; D is uncertain. The CDR3 spans 15 residues. Trimming left V 5 bases short and J 2 bases short, with 16 bases between. CDR1 and CDR2 from the germline V gene are SGHTA and FQGNSA. CDR3 sequence: CASSLNLQDPYEQYF. The CDR3 DNA reads TGTGCCAGCAGCCTAAACCTCCAGGATCCCTACGAGCAGTACTTC.

This clone was counted between two and nine times. This chain connects TRBV2 to TRBJ2-5; the D gene could be TRBD1 or TRBD2 (5 bases each). The germline CDR1 and CDR2 sequences are SNHLY and FYNNEI. This CDR3 has 16 amino acids. Trimming left V 4 bases short and J 2 bases short, with 17 bases between. CDR3 nucleotides: TGTGCCAGCAGTGGGGACCCCTTTTACGGGCAAGAGACCCAGTACTTC. Residues: CASSGDPFYGQETQYF.

The CDR3: CASSYSNAGPRKTQYF. In DNA form, the CDR3 reads TGTGCCAGCAGTTACTCGAATGCAGGGCCTAGGAAGACCCAGTACTTC. The rearrangement uses TRBV6-5 and TRBJ2-5, with D perhaps matching TRBD1 (5 bases). The V end was cut by 0 bases, the J end by 6 bases, with 17 bases between. Germline values: CDR1 MNHEY, CDR2 SVGAGI. CDR3 size: 16 residues.

V is TRBV5-5 and J is TRBJ1-1; D ambiguous. This CDR3 is 13 amino acids long. V shed 3 bases and J shed 2 bases, with 8 bases lying between them. In germline, CDR1 is SGHKS, CDR2 YYEKEE (reference sequence). As DNA, the CDR3 is TGTGCCAGCAGCTATTACAGTAACACTGAAGCTTTCTTT. It codes for CASSYYSNTEAFF.

V usage is TRBV6-5 and J usage is TRBJ1-1; TRBD1 matches at 8 bases. V was pared by 4 bases and J by 1 base, with 8 bases of the junction left unmatched. The CDR3 extends over 16 amino acids. The germline V gene has CDR1 MNHEY and CDR2 SVGAGI. CDR3 nucleotide sequence: TGTGCCAGCAGTTTGGGGTCAGGGGGCTGGAACACTGAAGCTTTCTTT. Amino acid sequence: CASSLGSGGWNTEAFF.

In this sample, this clone turned up once. The chain couples TRBV29-1 to TRBJ2-7; D gene ambiguous. V was shortened by 4 bases and J by 4 bases, with 11 bases between the two germline ends. Germline V lookup: CDR1 SQVTM, CDR2 ANQGSEA. The CDR3 totals 12 residues. As DNA, the CDR3 is TGCAGCGTTGCGGGTCGTGGGTACGAGCAGTACTTC. Protein: CSVAGRGYEQYF.

The V call is TRBV5-6, the J call TRBJ1-2; 11 nucleotides align to TRBD1. The CDR3 spans 14 residues. Germline CDR1 and CDR2: SGHDT and YYEEEE. After removal of 3 bases from V and 4 bases from J, the junction contained 2 bases not matched to a gene. The CDR3, as DNA: TGTGCCAGCAGCTGGACAGGGGGCGGCTATGGCTACACCTTC. Its protein is CASSWTGGGYGYTF.

This chain links TRBV29-1 with TRBJ1-1; unclear D gene. CDR3 size: 14 residues. V gave up 6 bases and J gave up 5 bases, with 19 bases separating them. The germline gives CDR1 SQVTM, CDR2 ANQGSEA. CDR3 loop: CSVQPTPRETEAFF. CDR3 coding DNA: TGCAGCGTCCAACCTACCCCTCGGGAGACTGAAGCTTTCTTT. Full variable domain (rest looked up from reference TRBV29-1 and TRBJ1-1): SAVISQKPSRDICQRGTSLTIQCQVDSQVTMMFWYRQQPGQSLTLIATANQGSEATYESGFVIDKFPISRPNLTFSTLTVSNMSPEDSSIYLCSVQPTPRETEAFFGQGTRLTVV.

The chain carries TRBV10-1 and TRBJ2-3; the match to TRBD2 covers 14 bases. Germline loops: CDR1 WNHNN, CDR2 SYGVQD (reference sequence). This CDR3 has 16 residues. V trimming: 0 bases; J trimming: 6 bases; junction bases outside the gene matches: 2. The CDR3 DNA follows: TGCGCCAGCAGTGAGTCGACTAGCGGGAGGGCCGATACGCAGTATTTT. Its translation is CASSESTSGRADTQYF.